This T cell receptor (beta chain) was identified during a study of human T cells and chemical hapten exposure. In TCRdb, the RACE reads were re-called with MiXCR into one record per CDR3 protein. The sample includes some 190,000 distinct CDR3 sequences, approximately 20% of them seen just once. Time point in this sample: patch test 1, 2 weeks after DPC sensitization. Treatment indicated: therapeutic diphenylcyclopropenone sensitization with weekly scalp DPC. CDR3 length equals 13 residues. The germline CDR1 and CDR2 sequences are SGHAT and FQNNGV. Trimming shortened V by 0 bases and J by 3 bases, and 6 bases separated the two germline ends. In its sample, this clonotype was seen many times.

The specimen was whole blood, collected in connection with sensitization to the hapten diphenylcyclopropenone (DPC). This chain links TRBV11-2 with TRBJ2-7, with a possible D match to TRBD2 (6 bases). This sequence was found in a woman aged 45-65 years with alopecia areata. Some clones in this sample may be carry-over from other donors' samples. Written as DNA, the CDR3 is TGTGCCAGCAGCTTAGAGACTAGCTACGAGCAGTACTTC. Translated, it gives CASSLETSYEQYF.